The 26 T cell receptor beta chains in this list originate from one sample, sequenced in a study of OX40 agonist ivuxolimab in advanced cancers. Method: immunoSEQ multiplex PCR; TCRdb's copy keeps in-frame clones and lacks some. There are tens of thousands of clones in the sample; over 75% occur only once, and less than 1.2% lies in the top ten. Sequencing used CD4+ or CD8+ T cells sorted from blood, obtained in a trial of the OX40 agonist ivuxolimab. These receptors were taken from an adult with an advanced solid tumor such as melanoma, head and neck, liver or kidney cancer.

This rearrangement joins TRBV5-6 to TRBJ2-2; a possible D gene is TRBD1 (5 bases). The CDR3 totals 14 residues. Germline V lookup: CDR1 SGHDT, CDR2 YYEEEE. Trimming cost V 5 bases and J 3 bases, with 11 bases left between them. The CDR3 region has the DNA TGTGCCAGCAGTTTAGTCAGGGACACCGGGGAGCTGTTTTTT. Its protein product is CASSLVRDTGELFF. Variable domain in full (rest from reference TRBV5-6 and TRBJ2-2): DAGVTQSPTHLIKTRGQQVTLRCSPKSGHDTVSWYQQALGQGPQFIFQYYEEEERQRGNFPDRFSGHQFPNYSSELNVNALLLGDSALYLCASSLVRDTGELFFGEGSRLTVL.

The V call is TRBV4-2, the J call TRBJ2-1; TRBD1 matches at 11 bases. V dropped 4 bases and J dropped 6; count of bases not matched to a gene: 2. Per the germline V gene, CDR1 is LGHNA and CDR2 is YNFKEQ. The CDR3 is 14 amino acids. CDR3 in DNA: TGTGCCAGCAGCCTTGGGACAGGGGGCAATGAGCAGTTCTTC. Its protein is CASSLGTGGNEQFF.

The chain has TRBV19 and TRBJ1-2, with D uncertain. V lost 1 base to trimming and J lost 4 bases, with 10 bases between them. Germline V gives CDR1 LNHDA, CDR2 SQIVND (reference sequence). The CDR3 length is 14 residues. The CDR3: CASSIGFSAYGYTF. Written as DNA, the CDR3 is TGTGCCAGTAGTATAGGTTTTTCAGCCTATGGCTACACCTTC.

The chain has TRBV6-5 and TRBJ2-7; TRBD1 is a possible D gene (6 bases). CDR3 length: 16 amino acids. Germline lookup yields CDR1 MNHEY and CDR2 SVGAGI. The V and J ends lost 2 bases and 6 bases respectively, with 20 bases between them. The DNA of the CDR3 is TGTGCCAGCAGTTACCCTACAGGGCCCCGGTTCGTCGAGCAGTACTTC. This gives the protein CASSYPTGPRFVEQYF.

The chain employs TRBV5-8 and TRBJ1-1, with a possible D match to TRBD1 (5 bases). V was pared by 1 base and J by 2 bases, with 12 bases between. This CDR3 region has 15 residues. Per the germline V gene, CDR1 is SGHTS and CDR2 is YDEGEE. The CDR3 is CASSLILGENTEAFF. In nucleotides, the CDR3 is TGTGCCAGCAGCTTGATTTTGGGGGAAAACACTGAAGCTTTCTTT.

In its sample, this clone was seen a few times. The chain recombines TRBV5-4 with TRBJ2-1; TRBD1 agrees at 8 bases. There are 15 residues in the CDR3. Germline values: CDR1 SGHNT, CDR2 YYREEE (reference sequence). V was pared by 4 bases and J by 0 bases, with 3 bases of the junction left unmatched. The CDR3 spells CASSPGQDSYNEQFF. CDR3 DNA: TGTGCCAGCAGCCCGGGACAGGACTCCTACAATGAGCAGTTCTTC.

The V call is TRBV5-6, the J call TRBJ1-1; D remains ambiguous. Germline lookup yields CDR1 SGHDT and CDR2 YYEEEE. The CDR3 length is 15 residues. V dropped 0 bases and J dropped 5 bases, with 14 bases sitting between them. The CDR3 nucleotides are TGTGCCAGCAGCTTGGCCCCCGGGTTGGAGACTGAAGCTTTCTTT. Translation gives CASSLAPGLETEAFF.

The rearrangement uses TRBV27 and TRBJ2-7; maybe TRBD1 (5 bases). Germline-derived CDR1 and CDR2 are MNHEY and SMNVEV (reference sequence). Deletions cut 3 bases from V and 4 bases from J, with 13 bases between. This CDR3 spans 14 amino acids. CDR3 nucleotides: TGTGCCAGCAGTTTCCTAAACCAGGGATACGAGCAGTACTTC. Residues: CASSFLNQGYEQYF.

The chain carries TRBV4-3 and TRBJ2-7; D gene unclear. The V end was cut by 2 bases, the J end by 0 bases, with 11 bases between. Germline values: CDR1 LGHNA, CDR2 YSLEER. CDR3 length: 15 residues. The CDR3 coding sequence is TGCGCCAGCAGCCAACTACCGGCCTTCTCCTACGAGCAGTACTTC. This encodes CASSQLPAFSYEQYF.

The chain couples TRBV6-1 to TRBJ1-1; no clear D gene. CDR1 and CDR2 from the germline V gene are MNHNS and SASEGT. CDR3 length: 12 residues. V was pared by 6 bases and J by 0 bases, with 5 bases between. The CDR3, as DNA: TGTGCCAGCAGGACGGTGAACACTGAAGCTTTCTTT. Translating it yields CASRTVNTEAFF.

This clone has a handful of counts. The V call is TRBV7-2, the J call TRBJ1-1; D ambiguous. This CDR3 comprises 11 residues. Germline V gene lookup returns CDR1 SGHTA and CDR2 FQGNSA. V shed 3 bases and J shed 6 bases, with 5 bases lying between them. CDR3: CASSLKSEAFF. In DNA, the CDR3 is TGTGCCAGCAGCTTGAAGTCTGAAGCTTTCTTT.

J is TRBJ2-1 and V is TRBV2; D is possibly TRBD1 or TRBD2 (6 bases each). This CDR3 has 13 amino acids. Per the germline V gene, CDR1 is SNHLY and CDR2 is FYNNEI. With 8 bases removed from V and 5 bases from J, the gap between germline ends came to 13 bases. This CDR3 reads CASGGRGHNEQFF. Written as DNA, the CDR3 is TGTGCCAGCGGCGGCCGGGGGCACAATGAGCAGTTCTTC.

The rearrangement joins TRBV5-5 to TRBJ2-2; 8 nucleotides match TRBD1. V shed 4 bases, J shed 3 bases, and the junction held 2 bases outside the gene matches. The V gene's germline CDR1 is SGHKS and CDR2 YYEKEE (reference sequence). The CDR3 is 14 residues long. For the CDR3, the DNA is TGTGCCAGCAGCGTGACAGGGGACACCGGGGAGCTGTTTTTT. Protein product: CASSVTGDTGELFF.

The chain links TRBV6-5 to TRBJ2-3; D possibly corresponds to TRBD2 (5 bases). V lost 7 bases to trimming and J lost 6 bases, with 8 bases between them. Germline CDR1 is MNHEY and CDR2 is SVGAGI. This CDR3 contains 11 residues. The CDR3 here is CASKLGDTQYF. Written as DNA, the CDR3 is TGTGCCAGCAAACTAGGGGATACGCAGTATTTT.

Written as DNA, the CDR3 is TGTGCCAGCTCCCGGGGACTAGCGGGGGGTGAGACCCAGTACTTC. Translation gives CASSRGLAGGETQYF. The rearrangement joins TRBV2 to TRBJ2-5; 15 positions agree with TRBD2. Germline CDR1 SNHLY, CDR2 FYNNEI. The CDR3 has 15 amino acids. J lost 5 bases, V lost 8 bases, and 6 bases had no gene match.

The V gene is TRBV2, the J gene TRBJ2-7; weak D call: TRBD1 (6 bases). The CDR3 is 14 residues long. Germline loops: CDR1 SNHLY, CDR2 FYNNEI. V lost 4 bases, J lost 7 bases, and 17 bases lay in between. CDR3 amino acids: CASSGKGGSGEQYF. In DNA, the CDR3 is TGTGCCAGCAGTGGTAAAGGGGGATCGGGAGAGCAGTACTTC.

This clone appeared once. The chain links TRBV6-6 to TRBJ2-5; D unresolved. Germline V gene data show CDR1 as MNHNY and CDR2 as SVGAGI (reference sequence). This CDR3 comprises 12 residues. Trimming removed 7 bases at V and 3 bases at J, with 9 bases between. The CDR3, as DNA: TGTGCCAGCACCGACCCCAAAGAGACCCAGTACTTC. It is translated as CASTDPKETQYF.

CDR3 sequence: CASSPKVLGRFPGANVLTF. The CDR3 DNA is TGCGCCAGCAGCCCGAAGGTGCTGGGGCGCTTTCCTGGGGCCAACGTCCTGACTTTC. This chain joins TRBV4-1 and TRBJ2-6, with D possibly TRBD1 on 5 matching bases. Trimming cost V 4 bases and J 2 bases, with 21 bases left between them. The CDR3 sequence is 19 residues long. CDR1 and CDR2 from the germline V gene are MGHRA and YSYEKL.

The V call is TRBV6-1, the J call TRBJ2-7; 9 bases map to TRBD2. Germline CDR1 reads MNHNS; CDR2 reads SASEGT. The ends lost 1 base at V and 3 bases at J; junction bases unmatched: 7. This CDR3 has 16 amino acids. In DNA form, the CDR3 reads TGTGCCAGCAGTGAAGAAGTTAGCGGGGGCCTCTACGAGCAGTACTTC. This translates into CASSEEVSGGLYEQYF.

The sample holds one count of this clone. The chain employs TRBV6-1 and TRBJ1-1; D is uncertain. The V gene's germline CDR1 is MNHNS and CDR2 SASEGT. This CDR3 is 14 amino acids long. V gave up 3 bases and J gave up 0 bases, with 8 bases separating them. As DNA, the CDR3 is TGTGCCAGCAGTGAGGTAACCTTGAACACTGAAGCTTTCTTT. It codes for CASSEVTLNTEAFF.

Only one count was recorded for this clone. The chain recombines TRBV29-1 with TRBJ1-2; possibly TRBD1 for D (6 bases). V was pared by 3 bases and J by 4 bases, with 9 bases between. CDR3 length: 12 amino acids. Germline V gene lookup returns CDR1 SQVTM and CDR2 ANQGSEA. Written as DNA, the CDR3 is TGCAGCGTTGAGAGGGGGGTCTATGGCTACACCTTC. It encodes CSVERGVYGYTF. The complete variable domain, with remaining parts taken from reference TRBV29-1 and TRBJ1-2, reads SAVISQKPSRDICQRGTSLTIQCQVDSQVTMMFWYRQQPGQSLTLIATANQGSEATYESGFVIDKFPISRPNLTFSTLTVSNMSPEDSSIYLCSVERGVYGYTFGSGTRLTVV.

About this clone itself: The same CDR3 also results from other DNA sequences found in this sample. DNA of the CDR3: TGTGCCAGCAGCCAAGATGGCCGCCCGGGGACCGGGGAGCTGTTTTTT. Translation gives CASSQDGRPGTGELFF. This chain links TRBV4-2 with TRBJ2-2, with D possibly being TRBD2 (5 bases). Trimming took off 0 bases at V and 5 bases at J, with 13 bases between the two ends. Per germline, CDR1 LGHNA and CDR2 YNFKEQ. There are 16 residues in the CDR3.

The chain combines TRBV6-6 with TRBJ1-2; no clear D. Germline lookup yields CDR1 MNHNY and CDR2 SVGAGI (reference sequence). Trimming pared 2 bases from V and 8 bases from J, leaving 18 bases between. This CDR3 spans 15 amino acids. This chain's CDR3 is CASSYGEGIKAGYTF. Written as DNA, the CDR3 is TGTGCCAGCAGTTACGGTGAAGGGATTAAAGCCGGCTACACCTTC.

As regards this clone: The same CDR3 also results from other DNA sequences found in this sample. The chain employs TRBV5-1 and TRBJ2-2; D is possibly TRBD2 (6 bases). Between the trimmed V and J ends, which lost 2 bases and 1 base, there was a span of 9 bases. Per the germline V gene, CDR1 is SGHRS and CDR2 is YFSETQ. The CDR3 runs 15 residues. The CDR3 coding sequence is TGCGCCAGCAGCTTTAGCGGCGGGAACACCGGGGAGCTGTTTTTT. Translation: CASSFSGGNTGELFF.

The rearrangement uses TRBV6-1 and TRBJ1-4, with D maybe TRBD1 (5 bases). The CDR3 runs 14 residues. The V gene's germline CDR1 is MNHNS and CDR2 SASEGT. Trimming removed 6 bases at V and 7 bases at J, with 15 bases between. The CDR3 reads CASSQGNGVEKLFF. The CDR3 DNA sequence: TGTGCCAGCAGCCAGGGAAATGGAGTTGAAAAACTGTTTTTT.

V gene TRBV6-5 combines with J gene TRBJ1-6; D is unresolved. The CDR3 runs 14 residues. The germline CDR1 and CDR2 sequences are MNHEY and SVGAGI. The ends were cut back, 6 bases at V and 7 bases at J, with 13 bases in the middle. CDR3 sequence (DNA): TGTGCCAGCAGACCTGGACGGCGCAATTCACCCCTCCACTTT. Amino acids: CASRPGRRNSPLHF.